This TCR beta chain was obtained from a study of early T cells in non-severe SARS-CoV-2 infection. TCRdb processed the 5' RACE reads anew with MiXCR; each CDR3 protein has one entry. The sample includes approximately 83,000 distinct CDR3 sequences, more than 13% of them seen just once. The CDR3 totals 12 residues. V was trimmed by 6 bases and J by 1 base, leaving 9 bases between them. Looked up from germline, CDR1 is SQVTM and CDR2 is ANQGSEA. The sample comprised whole blood. The receptor was derived from an adult who was a healthcare worker with PCR-confirmed SARS-CoV-2 infection or an uninfected control (not recorded which). This sequence joins TRBV29-1 and TRBJ2-5; either TRBD1 or TRBD2 may fit D (5 bases each). In nucleotides, the CDR3 is TGCAGCGTCCGGGGCCTCCAAGAGACCCAGTACTTC. As protein: CSVRGLQETQYF. Looking up the rest from reference TRBV29-1 and TRBJ2-5 gives the full variable domain: SAVISQKPSRDICQRGTSLTIQCQVDSQVTMMFWYRQQPGQSLTLIATANQGSEATYESGFVIDKFPISRPNLTFSTLTVSNMSPEDSSIYLCSVRGLQETQYFGPGTRLLVL.